This is a list of T cell receptor beta chains from one sample in a study of regulatory T cells in long-lasting Graves disease. TCRdb itself ran the multiplex PCR reads through MiXCR, one entry per CDR3 protein. The data show roughly 500,000 distinct CDR3 sequences, 13% seen once. These same records also appear under a second study, on T cells in Graves' hyperthyroidism and ophthalmopathy.

This specimen consisted of peripheral blood mononuclear cells (PBMCs), obtained at new diagnosis, from a patient treated with antithyroid drugs. These receptors came from a man younger than 40 with Graves disease. CDR3s include the opening cysteine and the closing phenylalanine or tryptophan.

V gene,CDR3 protein
TRBV6-9,CASSYGSESNEQFF
TRBV19,CASSMPGGADGYTF
TRBV20-1,CSARPGQGFMEQYF
TRBV2,CASRGLEETQYF
TRBV6-1,CASSGTGGPNQPQHF
TRBV19,CASSMSLQGQSYEQYF
TRBV4-2,CASSQELAGPQETQYF
TRBV6-5,CASSYGGFGYTF
TRBV11-3,CASSLDPGQGSTDTQYF
TRBV29-1,CSVGTGLDTQYF
TRBV7-2,CASSLGGPSQSTQYF
TRBV2,CASSPSGTRNEQFF
TRBV28,CATLPFGRNQPQHF
TRBV12-3/TRBV12-4,CASTWDRNTEAFF
TRBV29-1,CSVEDLRREGNTDTQYF
TRBV6-1,CASGSRDGPRQPQHF
TRBV5-4,CASSLARGGGEFF
TRBV7-2,CASSLMGNEQYF
TRBV20-1,CSASPFAWGRKSRGYGYTF
TRBV28,CASSPPSGRGDTQYF
TRBV28,CASRQDQPQHF
TRBV11-2,CASSLGTGKTDTQYF
TRBV20-1,CSARDLAGITTVDTQYF
TRBV6-1,CAASKARQSGDQPQHF
TRBV12-3/TRBV12-4,CASSSTRGEQYF
TRBV29-1,CSVESGGDSPLHYGYTF
TRBV28,CASSSPSGRGGEQYF
TRBV20-1,CSASATGQPQHF
TRBV7-9,CASSLTGDSYTEAFF
TRBV20-1,CSAPRVAKNIQYF
TRBV25-1,CASYGRYNEQFF
TRBV12-3/TRBV12-4,CASSLGTSPEAFF
TRBV12-3/TRBV12-4,CASTPFLREPNNEQFF
TRBV6-1,CASSRAQDDEQYF
TRBV12-3/TRBV12-4,CASSPGAANYGYTF
TRBV7-2,CASSSGPSDTYEQYF
TRBV3-1,CASSQGYSPLHF
TRBV29-1,CSVEVSYEQYF
TRBV20-1,CSARVGGQQYNEQFF
TRBV4-1,CASSQVPRRGIANEKLFF
TRBV6-5,CASSSPEATYGYTF
TRBV30,CAWRGRPYGYTF
TRBV5-1,CASSSDWYTQYF
TRBV12-3/TRBV12-4,CASSPRGLLGETQYF
TRBV20-1,CSARKDGVSGEQYF
TRBV7-9,CASSSSLAGSDTQYF
TRBV9,CASSLLAGEGDTQYF
TRBV29-1,CSGRTALNTEAFF
TRBV11-2,CASSSGGLAGGAKNIQYF
TRBV20-1,CSARDRDRGGPYEQYF
TRBV7-3,CASSRQVLAGVDTQYF
TRBV7-8,CASSSQGQSETQYF